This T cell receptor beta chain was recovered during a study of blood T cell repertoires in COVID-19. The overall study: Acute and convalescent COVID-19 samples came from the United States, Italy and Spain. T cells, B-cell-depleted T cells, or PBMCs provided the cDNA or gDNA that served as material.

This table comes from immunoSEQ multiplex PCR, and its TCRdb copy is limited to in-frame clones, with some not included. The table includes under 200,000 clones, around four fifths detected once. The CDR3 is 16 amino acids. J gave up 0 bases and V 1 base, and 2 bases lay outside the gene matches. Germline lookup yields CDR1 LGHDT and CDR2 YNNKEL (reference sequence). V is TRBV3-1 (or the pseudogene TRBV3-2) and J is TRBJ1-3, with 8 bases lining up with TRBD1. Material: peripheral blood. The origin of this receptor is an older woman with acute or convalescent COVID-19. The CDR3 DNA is TGTGCCAGCAGCCAAGTCGGGACAGGCTCTGGAAACACCATATATTTT. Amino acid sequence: CASSQVGTGSGNTIYF.